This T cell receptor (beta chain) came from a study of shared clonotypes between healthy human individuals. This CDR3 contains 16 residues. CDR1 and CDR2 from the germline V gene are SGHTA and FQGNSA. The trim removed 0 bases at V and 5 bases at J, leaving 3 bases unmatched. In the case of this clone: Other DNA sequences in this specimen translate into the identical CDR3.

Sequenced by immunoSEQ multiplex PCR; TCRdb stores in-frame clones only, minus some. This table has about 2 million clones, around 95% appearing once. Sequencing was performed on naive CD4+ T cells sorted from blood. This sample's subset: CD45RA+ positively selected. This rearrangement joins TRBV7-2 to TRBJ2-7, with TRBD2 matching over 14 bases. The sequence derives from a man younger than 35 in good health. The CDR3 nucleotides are TGTGCCAGCAGCTTAGCGGGACTAGCGGGAGCCAACGAGCAGTACTTC. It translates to CASSLAGLAGANEQYF. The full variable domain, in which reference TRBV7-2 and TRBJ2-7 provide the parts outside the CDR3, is GAGVSQSPSNKVTEKGKDVELRCDPISGHTALYWYRQSLGQGLEFLIYFQGNSAPDKSGLPSDRFSAERTGGSVSTLTIQRTQQEDSAVYLCASSLAGLAGANEQYFGPGTRLTVT.